Listed here are 4 T cell receptor beta chains from one sample, sequenced in a study of graft-versus-host responses after intestinal transplantation (dated by TCRdb to the early 2020s). The method behind the library was the immunoSEQ multiplex PCR assay. TCRdb mirrors the immuneACCESS table, restricted to in-frame sequences. Some clones are absent from its copies; in checked studies, under half trace to an unresolved V gene, and the reason for the others is unknown. This sample holds about 14,000 clones; around 70% were observed only once. Over 7% of the sample goes to the ten largest clones. Intraepithelial and lamina propria lymphocytes were isolated from graft specimens using dithiothreitol, EDTA incubations and collagenase D digestion. The input for sequencing was ileum tissue, taken 16 days after intestinal transplant. All receptors derive from a human patient who received an intestinal transplant, so some T cells may come from the graft donor.

The rearrangement uses TRBV2 and TRBJ1-4, with a possible D match to TRBD1 (6 bases). CDR1 SNHLY and CDR2 FYNNEI come from the germline V gene. CDR3 size: 14 residues. The ends were cut back, 8 bases at V and 7 bases at J, with 17 bases in the middle. In DNA, the CDR3 is TGTGCCAGCGGGACACATAAACGAATTGAAAAACTGTTTTTT. This codes for CASGTHKRIEKLFF.

This clone has just a few counts. The chain uses TRBV7-3 and TRBJ2-2, with TRBD2 matching over 11 bases. Trimming at V came to 2 bases and at J to 5 bases, leaving 1 base not matched to a gene. The CDR3 has 15 residues. CDR1 is SGHTA and CDR2 is FQGTGA in the germline V gene. Here the CDR3 reads CASSLGTSGTGELFF. Written as DNA, the CDR3 is TGTGCCAGCAGCTTAGGGACTAGCGGAACCGGGGAGCTGTTTTTT.

The rearrangement joins TRBV25-1 to TRBJ2-5; 9 nucleotides line up with TRBD1. The assigned J gene may be wrong: the sequence end matches TRBJ2-7 better. Looked up from germline, CDR1 is MGHDK and CDR2 is SYGVNS. The CDR3 contains 17 residues. In DNA, the CDR3 is TGTGCCACCACGGTTGGCTCGGGACAGGGTCTATCCTACGAGCAGTACTTC. It specifies CATTVGSGQGLSYEQYF.

The genes are TRBV7-9 and TRBJ2-7, with 10 positions matching TRBD1. The germline CDR1 and CDR2 sequences are SEHNR and FQNEAQ (reference sequence). This CDR3 contains 13 residues. V was clipped by 7 bases and J by 3 bases; unmatched bases: 3. This chain's CDR3 is CASKRDRGYEQYF. DNA for the CDR3: TGTGCCAGCAAACGGGACAGGGGCTACGAGCAGTACTTC. Together with reference TRBV7-9 and TRBJ2-7, the CDR3 gives the full variable domain: DTGVSQNPRHKITKRGQNVTFRCDPISEHNRLYWYRQTLGQGPEFLTYFQNEAQLEKSRLLSDRFSAERPKGSFSTLEIQRTEQGDSAMYLCASKRDRGYEQYFGPGTRLTVT.